This T cell receptor beta chain was recorded in a study of T cell responses to AZD1222 COVID-19 vaccine. Study-level points and caveats: White British donors predominated, females outnumbered males, and clonal diversity was possibly underestimated. Regions left unmutated in variants are reportedly the target of nearly half of spike-specific TCRs.

Concerning this clone: Its antigen remains unidentified.

The CDR3 consists of 14 residues. Germline CDR1 is MDHEN and CDR2 is SYDVKM. The V end was cut by 6 bases, the J end by 1 base, with 10 bases between. Assay used: immunoSEQ multiplex PCR; TCRdb lists only in-frame clones, some missing. Found here are roughly 180,000 clones, around 90% of them singletons; the top ten hold about 1.9%. The input for sequencing was peripheral blood, taken 28 days after the second AZD1222 dose. The chain combines TRBV28 with TRBJ1-5; D may be TRBD1 (5 bases). This TCR was recovered from an adult who received the AZD1222 COVID-19 vaccine. The CDR3 DNA reads TGTGCCAGCAGGCAGGGTGGGAGCAATCAGCCCCAGCATTTT. Translating gives CASRQGGSNQPQHF.